Listed below are T cell receptor beta chains from one sample, sequenced in a study of CD8+CD57+ T cells in acquired aplastic anemia. TCRdb processed the reads anew with MiXCR; each CDR3 protein has one entry. Here the sample spans 130,000 or so distinct CDR3 sequences, over 30% being singletons. Material for sequencing was sorted CD4+, CD8+, or CD8+CD57+ T cells (not recorded which) from PBMCs. The receptors shown here come from a human donor with aplastic anemia. CDR3s include the opening cysteine and the closing phenylalanine or tryptophan. D genes are given only for firm matches. Rows may omit the clone size; those that give it use once, few, many or a size class.

D | J | V | size | CDR3 | DNA
- | TRBJ2-3 | TRBV11-1 | - | CASSLGSASTDTQYF | TGTGCCAGCAGCTTAGGTAGCGCCAGCACAGATACGCAGTATTTT
TRBD2 | TRBJ2-1 | TRBV5-1 | many | CASSSFTSGGNEQFF | TGCGCCAGCAGCTCCTTTACCTCGGGGGGGAATGAGCAGTTCTTC
TRBD1 | TRBJ1-1 | TRBV25-1 | few | CASSHRQGNTEAFF | TGTGCCAGCAGCCATCGACAGGGGAACACTGAAGCTTTTTTT
TRBD2 | TRBJ2-1 | TRBV11-2 | - | CASSLNGLAGRNEQFF | TGTGCCAGCAGCTTAAACGGGCTAGCGGGACGGAATGAGCAGTTCTTC
- | TRBJ1-6 | TRBV25-1 | - | CASSGGLGSPLHF | TGTGCCAGCAGTGGGGGGCTTGGTTCACCCCTCCACTTT
- | TRBJ2-5 | TRBV18 | - | CASSPSTLGQETQYF | TGTGCCAGCTCACCCTCCACCCTAGGCCAAGAGACCCAGTACTTC
- | TRBJ1-1 | TRBV12-3/TRBV12-4 | - | CASSVQLPVLNGAFF | TGTGCCAGCAGTGTCCAACTACCCGTTCTCAATGGGGCTTTCTTT
TRBD1 | TRBJ2-5 | TRBV20-1 | - | CSAGQGMSGNTMYF | TGCAGTGCTGGACAGGGGATGTCTGGAAACACCATGTACTTC
- | TRBJ1-1 | TRBV19 | - | CASSMVRGTEAFF | TGTGCCAGTAGTATGGTAAGGGGCACTGAAGCTTTCTTT
- | TRBJ2-5 | TRBV7-9 | - | CASSLDSRQETQYF | TGTGCCAGCAGCTTAGATTCAAGACAAGAGACCCAGTACTTC
TRBD2 | TRBJ2-7 | TRBV9 | - | CASSAGLAAYEQYF | TGTGCCAGCAGCGCGGGACTAGCGGCCTACGAGCAGTACTTC
- | TRBJ1-6 | TRBV9 | many | CASSVGSQTNLASPLHF | TGTGCCAGCAGCGTGGGGAGCCAGACTAATTTGGCTTCACCCCTCCACTTT
- | TRBJ2-1 | TRBV5-1 | many | CASSLDAVDEQFF | TGCGCCAGCAGCTTGGACGCTGTCGATGAGCAGTTCTTC
TRBD1 | TRBJ1-6 | TRBV14 | many | CASSRTGGFSPLHF | TGTGCCAGCAGTCGGACAGGGGGTTTTTCACCCCTCCACTTT
- | TRBJ1-2 | TRBV29-1 | - | CSVEGGGYGYTF | TGCAGCGTTGAAGGGGGCGGCTATGGCTACACCTTC
TRBD1 | TRBJ1-5 | TRBV19 | - | CATRFGTGNQPQHF | TGTGCCACCAGATTCGGGACAGGGAATCAGCCCCAGCATTTT
TRBD2 | TRBJ2-2 | TRBV24-1 | once | CATSARDKGTSGGSGELFF | TGTGCCACCAGTGCTAGAGATAAAGGGACTAGCGGGGGGTCCGGGGAGCTGTTTTTT
- | TRBJ2-1 | TRBV10-3 | - | CAISEELGIGEQFF | TGTGCCATCAGTGAGGAACTAGGAATAGGGGAGCAGTTCTTC
- | TRBJ1-1 | TRBV5-1 | many | CASSLSAANTEAFF | TGCGCCAGCAGCTTGAGTGCGGCAAACACTGAAGCTTTCTTT
- | TRBJ2-6 | TRBV20-1 | - | CSARRVQGSGANVLTF | TGCAGTGCTAGAAGGGTCCAGGGCTCTGGGGCCAACGTCCTGACTTTC
- | TRBJ1-1 | TRBV7-9 | - | CASSIKGYGEAFF | TGTGCCAGCAGCATAAAGGGGTACGGGGAAGCTTTCTTT
- | TRBJ2-7 | TRBV2 | - | CASTPRDKSYGQYF | TGTGCCAGCACCCCGCGGGACAAGTCCTACGGGCAGTACTTC
- | TRBJ2-3 | TRBV9 | - | CASSVGGTKSLADTQYF | TGTGCCAGCAGCGTAGGAGGAACTAAGTCCCTCGCGGATACGCAGTATTTT
TRBD1 | TRBJ1-1 | TRBV2 | few | CASSLQGARNTEAFF | TGTGCCAGCAGTCTACAGGGGGCGAGGAACACTGAAGCTTTCTTT
- | TRBJ1-2 | TRBV30 | many | CACYRPPYGYTF | TGTGCCTGTTACAGGCCACCTTATGGCTACACCTTC
- | TRBJ2-2 | TRBV18 | few | CASSPEGQINTGELFF | TGTGCCAGCTCGCCAGAAGGCCAGATTAACACCGGGGAGCTGTTTTTT
- | TRBJ2-7 | TRBV10-2 | medium-sized | CASRQGRDEQYF | TGCGCCAGCAGACAGGGTCGCGACGAGCAGTACTTC
TRBD1 | TRBJ2-3 | TRBV20-1 | many | CSARDPSLSTGTGPDTQYF | TGCAGTGCTAGAGATCCTTCTCTTTCTACCGGGACAGGGCCAGATACGCAGTATTTT
TRBD1 | TRBJ2-5 | TRBV29-1 | - | CSVLRDREWETQYF | TGCAGCGTTTTAAGGGACAGGGAATGGGAGACCCAGTACTTC
- | TRBJ1-1 | TRBV25-1 | few | CASSEYEAARGTEAFF | TGTGCCAGCAGTGAATATGAGGCAGCCCGAGGGACTGAAGCTTTCTTT
TRBD1 | TRBJ2-1 | TRBV7-2 | many | CASSLGPRQGLDEQFF | TGTGCCAGCAGCCTAGGGCCCAGACAGGGTTTGGATGAGCAGTTCTTC
- | TRBJ1-1 | TRBV20-1 | many | CSGIRGAANTEAFF | TGCAGTGGAATCAGGGGCGCGGCGAACACTGAAGCTTTCTTT
- | TRBJ1-3 | TRBV25-1 | - | CASSESRVAGNTIYF | TGTGCCAGCAGTGAATCAAGGGTAGCGGGAAACACCATATATTTT
- | TRBJ2-7 | TRBV7-2 | - | CASSVGAARVYEQYF | TGTGCCAGCAGCGTAGGTGCGGCTAGGGTCTACGAGCAGTACTTC
- | TRBJ2-1 | TRBV6-2/TRBV6-3 | - | CASSYSRRYSYNEQFF | TGTGCCAGCAGTTACTCGAGGCGATACTCCTACAATGAGCAGTTCTTC
- | TRBJ1-6 | TRBV6-1 | - | CASRENRNYDSPLHF | TGTGCCAGCAGAGAAAACCGCAACTATGACTCACCCCTCCACTTT
- | TRBJ1-1 | TRBV3-1 | many | CASSQDPANTEAFF | TGTGCCAGCAGCCAAGATCCAGCGAACACTGAAGCTTTCTTT
- | TRBJ1-4 | TRBV2 | many | CASSIGPTNEKLFF | TGTGCCAGCAGTATCGGTCCAACTAATGAAAAACTGTTTTTT
TRBD1 | TRBJ1-2 | TRBV28 | - | CASSEGQGVAYGYTF | TGTGCCAGCAGCGAAGGACAGGGGGTGGCTTATGGCTACACCTTC
TRBD1 | TRBJ1-3 | TRBV5-6 | - | CASSFRDRVTGNTIYF | TGTGCCAGCAGCTTCCGGGACAGGGTTACGGGAAACACCATATATTTT
TRBD1 | TRBJ2-3 | TRBV4-2 | - | CASSVQGTGITDTQYF | TGTGCCAGCAGCGTCCAGGGGACAGGAATCACAGATACGCAGTATTTT
TRBD1 | TRBJ2-1 | TRBV7-9 | many | CASSLVVRQGGNEQFF | TGTGCCAGCAGCTTAGTAGTGAGACAGGGTGGCAATGAGCAGTTCTTC
- | TRBJ2-7 | TRBV24-1 | medium-sized | CATSDPTREDEQYF | TGTGCCACCAGTGATCCGACGAGGGAGGACGAGCAGTACTTC
- | TRBJ2-3 | TRBV20-1 | - | CSARDPAGRTDTQYF | TGCAGTGCTAGAGATCCGGCGGGAAGAACCGATACGCAGTATTTT
- | TRBJ1-6 | TRBV25-1 | - | CASSLAGVREPLHF | TGTGCCAGCAGTCTGGCAGGGGTTCGCGAACCCCTCCACTTT
TRBD2 | TRBJ2-5 | TRBV12-3/TRBV12-4 | many | CASSLAQGGGFQETQYF | TGTGCCAGCAGTTTAGCGCAAGGCGGGGGATTTCAAGAGACCCAGTACTTC
- | TRBJ1-1 | TRBV6-1 | many | CASSEQRNTEAFF | TGTGCCAGCAGTGAACAGAGGAACACTGAAGCTTTCTTT
TRBD2 | TRBJ2-5 | TRBV10-2 | - | CASSSGGADQETQYF | TGCGCCAGCAGTAGCGGGGGGGCGGATCAAGAGACCCAGTACTTC
- | TRBJ1-5 | TRBV24-1 | - | CASTPRDDNQPQHF | TGTGCCAGCACCCCCCGTGATGACAATCAGCCCCAGCATTTT
TRBD2 | TRBJ2-2 | TRBV29-1 | - | CSVAGARGTGELFF | TGCAGCGTCGCGGGAGCCCGAGGCACCGGGGAGCTGTTTTTT
- | TRBJ1-1 | TRBV6-5 | many | CASSYRQPNTEAFF | TGTGCCAGCAGCTACCGACAGCCCAACACTGAAGCTTTCTTT
- | TRBJ1-2 | TRBV5-1 | many | CASSSWRGVSNYGYTF | TGCGCCAGCAGCTCATGGAGGGGAGTATCTAACTATGGCTACACCTTC